Shown below are 10 T cell receptor beta chains from a single sample sequenced in a study of blood T cell repertoires in COVID-19. Clones were read by immunoSEQ multiplex PCR, and TCRdb kept only the in-frame ones, dropping some. Of around 390,000 clones in the sample, around nine tenths were seen once. Sequencing input: PBMCs or T cells enriched from blood (not recorded which). These receptor sequences come from a woman in her 50s who had recovered from COVID-19.

The V call is TRBV9, the J call TRBJ2-3; D is unresolved. This CDR3 contains 15 residues. With 2 bases removed from V and 0 bases from J, the gap between germline ends came to 10 bases. Germline values: CDR1 SGDLS, CDR2 YYNGEE. This CDR3 is CASSVWAISTDTQYF. The DNA of the CDR3 is TGTGCCAGCAGCGTTTGGGCGATCAGCACAGATACGCAGTATTTT.

The chain links TRBV7-2 to TRBJ1-1; D is ambiguous. CDR3 length: 14 amino acids. Trimming removed 1 base at V and 0 bases at J, with 6 bases between. In germline, CDR1 is SGHTA, CDR2 FQGNSA. The DNA of the CDR3 is TGTGCCAGCAGCTTAGGGCCCGTGAACACTGAAGCTTTCTTT. Translated: CASSLGPVNTEAFF. The full variable domain, completed using reference TRBV7-2 and TRBJ1-1, is GAGVSQSPSNKVTEKGKDVELRCDPISGHTALYWYRQSLGQGLEFLIYFQGNSAPDKSGLPSDRFSAERTGGSVSTLTIQRTQQEDSAVYLCASSLGPVNTEAFFGQGTRLTVV.

CDR3 DNA sequence: TGTGCCAGCAGCCAGCGACTAGCCGATTCTCGGGGTGAGCAGTTCTTC. It codes for CASSQRLADSRGEQFF. The chain links TRBV3-1 (or the pseudogene TRBV3-2) to TRBJ2-1; TRBD2 matches at 7 bases. Germline-derived CDR1 and CDR2 are LGHDT and YNNKEL (reference sequence). The CDR3 runs 16 residues. V dropped 3 bases and J dropped 9; count of bases not matched to a gene: 14.

The V call is TRBV4-1, the J call TRBJ1-1; no definite D call. The CDR3 is 20 residues long. The germline gives CDR1 MGHRA, CDR2 YSYEKL. Trimming removed 1 base at V and 1 base at J, with 25 bases between. CDR3 loop: CASSQALSSLGPGRNTEAFF. As DNA, the CDR3 is TGCGCCAGCAGCCAAGCCCTTAGCTCCTTAGGCCCCGGAAGGAACACTGAAGCTTTCTTT.

Turning to this clone: The sample holds other DNA sequences that translate to the same CDR3. J is TRBJ2-6 and V is TRBV5-1, with D tentatively TRBD1 (5 bases). Trimming cost V 3 bases and J 0 bases, with 7 bases left between them. In germline, CDR1 is SGHRS, CDR2 YFSETQ. The CDR3 is made up of 15 amino acids. The CDR3 loop is CASSSQGSGANVLTF. In DNA form, the CDR3 reads TGCGCCAGCAGCTCCCAGGGCTCTGGGGCCAACGTCCTGACTTTC.

This chain uses TRBV18 with TRBJ2-7; D is unclear. Germline V gives CDR1 KGHSH, CDR2 LQKENI. Trimming left V 1 base short and J 0 bases short, with 4 bases between. This CDR3 comprises 13 residues. The CDR3 protein is CASSPLSSYEQYF. The CDR3, as DNA: TGTGCCAGCTCACCACTGAGCTCCTACGAGCAGTACTTC.

The CDR3 loop is CASSLDRGNSYEQYF. The CDR3 DNA follows: TGCGCCAGCAGCCTGGACAGGGGGAACTCCTACGAGCAGTACTTC. This chain connects TRBV4-1 to TRBJ2-7, with TRBD1 matching over 10 bases. CDR1 is MGHRA and CDR2 is YSYEKL in the germline V gene. J was trimmed by 0 bases and V by 4 bases; bases with no gene match: 3. The CDR3 contains 15 residues.

J is TRBJ1-2 and V is TRBV2, with D tentatively TRBD1 (5 bases). This CDR3 region has 11 residues. The V gene's germline CDR1 is SNHLY and CDR2 FYNNEI. V gave up 9 bases and J gave up 5 bases, with 10 bases separating them. The CDR3 coding sequence is TGTGCCAGTCAGGGAGGGTATGGCTACACCTTC. It codes for CASQGGYGYTF.

The J gene is TRBJ1-4, the V gene TRBV6-4; a weak D match, TRBD1 (5 bases). Per the germline V gene, CDR1 is MRHNA and CDR2 is SNTAGT. With 7 bases removed from V and 8 bases from J, the gap between germline ends came to 23 bases. The CDR3 contains 16 residues. CDR3 bases: TGTGCCAGCATGAAGTTATTTGGCAGGGAGGGAGAAAAACTGTTTTTT. Protein product: CASMKLFGREGEKLFF.

This clone was detected once. The CDR3 nucleotides read TGCAGCGTCGGACAGGTCGATAAAAACATTCAGTACTTC. Protein sequence: CSVGQVDKNIQYF. V gene TRBV29-1 combines with J gene TRBJ2-4; 7 positions agree with TRBD1. The V gene's germline CDR1 is SQVTM and CDR2 ANQGSEA. Losses at the gene ends were 6 bases for V and 4 bases for J; bases not matched to a gene: 6. The CDR3 extends over 13 amino acids.